This TCR beta chain is drawn from a study of T cell responses to AZD1222 COVID-19 vaccine. Study-wide findings and caveats: Only a handful of AZD1222 recipients, several in all, had baseline seropositivity. Repertoire samples came only from after the peak T cell response. Donors were mostly white British, more females; clonal diversity possibly underestimated.

Germline CDR1 reads LGHNA; CDR2 reads YSLEER. The V end lost 0 bases, the J end lost 7 bases, and 13 bases lay between the germline ends. The CDR3 runs 15 residues. As for this clone: Its antigen is not identified.

The assay was immunoSEQ multiplex PCR, and TCRdb's table has in-frame clones only and misses some. The profile shows roughly 100,000 clones, approximately 86% of them singletons. The sample here was peripheral blood, taken on day 0 of AZD1222 vaccination. This sequence joins TRBV4-3 and TRBJ1-5, with D perhaps TRBD1 (6 bases). This clonotype was sampled from an adult in good health. CDR3 nucleotides: TGCGCCAGCAGCCAAGAGTGGGGGGCAGGGCAGCCCCAGCATTTT. Translating gives CASSQEWGAGQPQHF.